This T cell receptor beta chain is drawn from a study of beta chain features in type 1 diabetes. Study results and limitations: Researchers reported that naive, central memory and Treg TCRB repertoires appeared more similar in patients than in healthy donors.

This clone showed up just a few times. Its antigen is not known. What was sequenced were expressed TCRB transcripts, since all of the isolated RNA had been reverse transcribed. The data were produced by immunoSEQ multiplex PCR, yet TCRdb's version contains in-frame clones alone and is incomplete. This sample has about 900,000 clones; roughly 15% occur once, and the top ten carry around 0.02%. By way of CD45RO/CCR7/CD25/CD127/CD95/CD27, the CD4+ regulatory, stem cell-like memory, central memory and naive cells were sorted. CDR3 length equals 13 residues. With V trimmed by 4 bases and J by 8 bases, 5 bases remained unmatched. Germline V gene sequence: CDR1 SGDLS, CDR2 YYNGEE.

This chain connects TRBV9 to TRBJ2-1; 8 nucleotides match TRBD1. This TCR came from a woman under 30 in good health. The material sequenced was naive CD4+ T cells from blood. CDR3 amino acids: CASSPRTGYEQFF. The CDR3 nucleotides are TGTGCCAGCAGCCCACGGACAGGGTATGAGCAGTTCTTC.